These 3 T cell receptor beta chains originate from one sample sequenced in a study of OX40 agonist ivuxolimab in advanced cancers. Using immunoSEQ multiplex PCR, the repertoire was profiled, and TCRdb retains in-frame clones only, with some absent. This sample yields some 15,000 clones, of which around 80% are seen a single time; about 39% belongs to the top ten. The sequencing here drew on CD4+ or CD8+ T cells sorted from blood, taken in a trial of the OX40 agonist ivuxolimab. The receptors shown here come from an adult with an advanced solid tumor such as melanoma, head and neck, liver or kidney cancer.

The V call is TRBV2, the J call TRBJ2-3; no clear D gene. The CDR3 covers 13 residues. V was trimmed by 0 bases and J by 10 bases, leaving 11 bases between them. Germline CDR1 SNHLY, CDR2 FYNNEI. CDR3 nucleotides: TGTGCCAGCAGTGAAGCGCTGTGGGATTCGCAGTATTTT. Amino acid sequence: CASSEALWDSQYF.

The chain recombines TRBV28 with TRBJ2-2, with a possible D match to TRBD1 (6 bases). Germline CDR1 and CDR2: MDHEN and SYDVKM. V was clipped by 7 bases and J by 3 bases, with 15 bases between them. The CDR3 totals 15 residues. Here the CDR3 reads CASKDAAGDTGELFF. The CDR3 nucleotides are TGTGCCAGCAAGGATGCGGCAGGGGACACCGGGGAGCTGTTTTTT.

The chain joins TRBV19 to TRBJ2-5; 7 bases match TRBD1. This CDR3 contains 12 residues. CDR1 LNHDA and CDR2 SQIVND come from the germline V gene (reference sequence). The J segment lost 4 bases and the V segment lost 5 bases, leaving 1 base of the junction unmatched. CDR3 in DNA: TGTGCCAGTAGTTCAGGGGGAGAGACCCAGTACTTC. Translating gives CASSSGGETQYF.